This TCR beta chain was captured by sequencing in a study of T-cell reconstitution after alpha-beta-depleted transplantation in children. Germline V CDR1 and CDR2: MNHEY, SMNVEV (reference sequence). Losses at the gene ends were 3 bases for V and 5 bases for J; bases not matched to a gene: 13. CDR3 size: 17 residues. Unique molecular identifiers were incorporated when the TCRbeta library was constructed. TCRdb processed the PCR reads anew with MiXCR; each CDR3 protein has one entry. The repertoire includes roughly 500,000 distinct CDR3 sequences, less than 35% of them detected once, and 2% to 3% sits in the top ten.

The material sequenced was PBMCs from the stem cell graft donor, taken from the stem cell graft. The V call is TRBV27, the J call TRBJ2-1, with TRBD2 matching over 7 bases. The receptor was isolated from a human donor who donated a stem cell graft to a child with aplastic anemia. CDR3 nucleotides: TGTGCCAGCAGTTTCCCCGGGCCAGGACTAGGGGACAATGAGCAGTTCTTC. Translation: CASSFPGPGLGDNEQFF.